Listed here are 5 T cell receptor beta chains from one sample, sequenced in a study of identical twins. TCRdb analysed the 5' RACE reads with MiXCR anew, one entry per CDR3 protein. The data show 300,000 to 400,000 distinct CDR3 sequences, about 10% seen once. Sequencing was done on a sample of naive T cells sorted from blood. The origin of the receptors is a woman aged 45-60 years in good health.

This clonotype was detected many times. The chain has TRBV6-5 and TRBJ2-2; D not certain. The CDR3 runs to 15 residues. Germline values: CDR1 MNHEY, CDR2 SVGAGI. Trimming stripped 6 bases from V and 5 bases from J, with 16 bases between. The CDR3 is CASRILDVGTGELFF. In DNA, the CDR3 is TGTGCCAGCAGGATATTGGACGTAGGGACCGGGGAGCTGTTTTTT.

The V and J genes are TRBV7-2 and TRBJ1-5; 8 nucleotides match TRBD1. The CDR3 totals 16 residues. The germline CDR1 and CDR2 sequences are SGHTA and FQGNSA. V gave up 4 bases and J gave up 4 bases; unmatched junction bases: 9. The CDR3 sequence is CASSSSGGAGNQPQHF. CDR3 bases: TGTGCCAGCAGCTCGTCAGGGGGCGCAGGGAATCAGCCCCAGCATTTT.

This clonotype appeared a few times. This sequence joins TRBV4-1 and TRBJ2-3; a possible D gene is TRBD2 (5 bases). The germline V gene has CDR1 MGHRA and CDR2 YSYEKL. The length of the CDR3 is 14 residues. V was shortened by 1 base and J by 3 bases, with 8 bases between the two germline ends. The CDR3 region has the DNA TGCGCCAGCAGCCAAGTGAGGGCAACAGATACGCAGTATTTT. Translating gives CASSQVRATDTQYF.

The chain links TRBV20-1 to TRBJ2-5, with TRBD1 matching 8 bases. The ends lost 2 bases at V and 5 bases at J; junction bases unmatched: 7. Germline CDR1 and CDR2: DFQATT and SNEGSKA (reference sequence). The CDR3 length is 14 residues. CDR3 amino acids: CSARSWTGLETQYF. CDR3 sequence (DNA): TGCAGTGCTAGATCCTGGACAGGGTTGGAGACCCAGTACTTC.

This chain connects TRBV2 to TRBJ2-7; 7 positions match TRBD1. The V segment lost 0 bases and the J segment 6 bases; nucleotides outside the gene matches: 5. CDR3 length: 14 amino acids. Germline V gives CDR1 SNHLY, CDR2 FYNNEI. The DNA of the CDR3 is TGTGCCAGCAGTGAAGCCCTACAGGGGCTCGAGCAGTACGTC. Its translation: CASSEALQGLEQYV.